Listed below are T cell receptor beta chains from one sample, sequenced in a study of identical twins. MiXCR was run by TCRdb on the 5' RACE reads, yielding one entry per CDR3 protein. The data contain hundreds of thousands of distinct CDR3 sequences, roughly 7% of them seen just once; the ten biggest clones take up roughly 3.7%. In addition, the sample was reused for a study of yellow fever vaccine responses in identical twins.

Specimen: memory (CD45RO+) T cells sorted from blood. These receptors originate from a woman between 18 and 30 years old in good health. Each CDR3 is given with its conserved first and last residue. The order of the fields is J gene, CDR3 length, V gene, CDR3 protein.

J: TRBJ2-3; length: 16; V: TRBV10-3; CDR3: CAISGQRGASTDTQYF
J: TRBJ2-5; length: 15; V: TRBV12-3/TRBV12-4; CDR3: CASSLRGGSEGTQYF
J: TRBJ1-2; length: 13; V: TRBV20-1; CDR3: CSVTGARGYGYTF
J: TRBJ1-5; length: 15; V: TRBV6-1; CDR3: CASRVLTGGNQPQHF
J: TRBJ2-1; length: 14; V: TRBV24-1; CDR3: CATSDTGQLNEQFF
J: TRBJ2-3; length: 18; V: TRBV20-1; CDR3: CSAPSSGGAVTSTDTQYF
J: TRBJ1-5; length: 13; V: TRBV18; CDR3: CASSPGGAQPQHF
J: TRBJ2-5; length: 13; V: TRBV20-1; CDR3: CSAGFGPRGTQYF
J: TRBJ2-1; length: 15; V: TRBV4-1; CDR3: CASSQVRKARNEQFF
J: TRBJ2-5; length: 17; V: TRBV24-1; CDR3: CATSEGTSGSYQETQYF
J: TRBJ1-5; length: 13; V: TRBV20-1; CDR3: CSAKSGASQPQHF
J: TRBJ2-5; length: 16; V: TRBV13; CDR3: CASSGRGGTYQETQYF
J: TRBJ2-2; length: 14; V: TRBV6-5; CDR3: CASSYLGTSGELFF
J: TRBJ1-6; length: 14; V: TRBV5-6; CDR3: CASTGTGANSPLHF
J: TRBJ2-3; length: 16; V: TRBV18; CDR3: CASSPPSGIPADTQYF
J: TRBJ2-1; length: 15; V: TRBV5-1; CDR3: CASRADWGPYNEQFF
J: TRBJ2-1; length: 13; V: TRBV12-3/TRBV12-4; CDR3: CASSGSGRAEQFF
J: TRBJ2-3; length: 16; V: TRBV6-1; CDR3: CASSTRSGASTDTQYF
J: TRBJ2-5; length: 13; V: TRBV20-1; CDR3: CSARKQLQETQYF
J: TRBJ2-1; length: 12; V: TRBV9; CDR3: CASSVVSGEQFF
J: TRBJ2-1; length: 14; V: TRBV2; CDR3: CASVGLAGRDEQFF
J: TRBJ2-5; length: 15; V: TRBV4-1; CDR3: CASSQPTGGKETQYF
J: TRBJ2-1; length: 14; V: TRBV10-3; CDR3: CAISDGGTYNEQFF
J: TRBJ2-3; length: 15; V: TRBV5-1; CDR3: CASSNGQGEGDTQYF
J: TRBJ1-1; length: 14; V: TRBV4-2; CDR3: CASSLSDRDTEAFF
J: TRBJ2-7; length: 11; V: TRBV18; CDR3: CASSGRYEQYF
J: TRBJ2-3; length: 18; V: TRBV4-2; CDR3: CASSQLLQRGGLTDTQYF
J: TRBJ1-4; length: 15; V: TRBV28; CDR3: CASYNPGQGPEKLFF
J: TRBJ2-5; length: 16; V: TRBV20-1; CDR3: CSARDVEGWGQETQYF